The 9 T cell receptor beta chains presented below share a single source sample, sequenced in a study of early T cells in non-severe SARS-CoV-2 infection. TCRdb reanalysed the 5' RACE reads using MiXCR and keeps one entry per CDR3 protein. The sample has approximately 98,000 distinct CDR3 sequences, around 10% seen once; the top ten hold around 3.1%. Sequenced sample: whole blood. Source of these receptors: an adult who was a healthcare worker with PCR-confirmed SARS-CoV-2 infection or an uninfected control (not recorded which).

The chain joins TRBV3-1 to TRBJ1-1; unclear D gene. V was pared by 1 base and J by 4 bases, with 10 bases between. CDR1 is LGHDT, CDR2 YNNKEL, per germline (reference sequence). There are 14 residues in the CDR3. CDR3 nucleotide sequence: TGTGCCAGCAGCCAAGGGGGTGGAGGCACTGAAGCTTTCTTT. It encodes CASSQGGGGTEAFF.

The sample holds many counts of this clonotype. The CDR3 region is CASSLGQGVWQPQHF. CDR3 nucleotides: TGCGCCAGCAGCTTGGGACAGGGTGTTTGGCAGCCCCAGCATTTT. V and J are TRBV5-1 and TRBJ1-5; 7 bases are a match to TRBD1. CDR3 size: 15 residues. Germline CDR1 SGHRS, CDR2 YFSETQ. With 0 bases clipped from V and 7 bases from J, the junction kept 7 bases outside the gene matches.

The chain recombines TRBV7-2 with TRBJ2-1; 14 nucleotides agree with TRBD2. V dropped 5 bases and J dropped 0; count of bases not matched to a gene: 12. CDR3 length: 20 amino acids. The germline V gene encodes CDR1 SGHTA and CDR2 FQGNSA. The CDR3 reads CASSPRTSGRQRGSYNEQFF. The CDR3 DNA reads TGTGCCAGCAGCCCAAGGACTAGCGGGAGGCAACGGGGCTCCTACAATGAGCAGTTCTTC.

Comment on this clonotype: A junction end diverges from the germline sequence, so it may reflect a read error. The chain links TRBV3-1 to TRBJ2-7; no clear D. The CDR3 runs 15 residues. Germline CDR1 LGHDT, CDR2 YNNKEL (reference sequence). CDR3: CASSQAAVRTEPYIF. Here the CDR3 DNA reads TGTGCCAGCAGTCAAGCCGCAGTCCGGACCGAACCATACATCTTC.

This clonotype has a count of ten or more. The genes are TRBV28 and TRBJ2-3; 10 bases are a match to TRBD1. The CDR3 is made up of 14 amino acids. V lost 4 bases and J lost 3; bases outside the gene matches: 1. Germline CDR1 and CDR2: MDHEN and SYDVKM. CDR3 bases: TGTGCCAGCAGTTCGGGACAGGGGACAGATACGCAGTATTTT. Its translation: CASSSGQGTDTQYF. Complete variable domain (other parts from reference TRBV28 and TRBJ2-3): DVKVTQSSRYLVKRTGEKVFLECVQDMDHENMFWYRQDPGLGLRLIYFSYDVKMKEKGDIPEGYSVSREKKERFSLILESASTNQTSMYLCASSSGQGTDTQYFGPGTRLTVL.

J is TRBJ1-2 and V is TRBV29-1; D not certain. Trimming stripped 4 bases from V and 6 bases from J, with 12 bases between. This CDR3 has 12 amino acids. Germline CDR1 SQVTM, CDR2 ANQGSEA. The CDR3 reads CSVAARMNGYTF. The CDR3 nucleotides read TGCAGCGTTGCGGCCAGAATGAATGGCTACACCTTC.

This clonotype has more than one count but fewer than ten. The chain joins TRBV27 to TRBJ2-1; 7 bases are shared with TRBD2. The V gene's germline CDR1 is MNHEY and CDR2 SMNVEV (reference sequence). Trimming at V came to 6 bases and at J to 6 bases, leaving 8 bases not matched to a gene. The CDR3 is 14 amino acids. The CDR3 DNA sequence: TGTGCCAGCAGCCGCCCGACTAGCAGCAATGAGCAGTTCTTC. Translation gives CASSRPTSSNEQFF.

The V gene is TRBV7-9, the J gene TRBJ2-2; 7 bases match TRBD2. V trimming: 3 bases; J trimming: 0 bases; junction bases outside the gene matches: 4. The CDR3 is 16 amino acids. CDR1 and CDR2 from the germline V gene are SEHNR and FQNEAQ (reference sequence). CDR3 in amino acids: CASSFLAGSNTGELFF. Written as DNA, the CDR3 is TGTGCCAGCAGCTTTTTAGCGGGCTCGAACACCGGGGAGCTGTTTTTT.

This clonotype was observed at least ten times. Here the CDR3 reads CASSVGTGQTGGYTF. Here the CDR3 DNA reads TGTGCCAGCAGCGTGGGGACAGGCCAAACCGGCGGCTACACCTTC. The V gene is TRBV7-9, the J gene TRBJ1-2; TRBD1 agrees at 8 bases. The V gene end was trimmed by 5 bases and the J gene end by 8 bases; junction bases not matched to a gene: 13. CDR1 and CDR2 (germline): SEHNR, FQNEAQ (reference sequence). The CDR3 contains 15 residues.